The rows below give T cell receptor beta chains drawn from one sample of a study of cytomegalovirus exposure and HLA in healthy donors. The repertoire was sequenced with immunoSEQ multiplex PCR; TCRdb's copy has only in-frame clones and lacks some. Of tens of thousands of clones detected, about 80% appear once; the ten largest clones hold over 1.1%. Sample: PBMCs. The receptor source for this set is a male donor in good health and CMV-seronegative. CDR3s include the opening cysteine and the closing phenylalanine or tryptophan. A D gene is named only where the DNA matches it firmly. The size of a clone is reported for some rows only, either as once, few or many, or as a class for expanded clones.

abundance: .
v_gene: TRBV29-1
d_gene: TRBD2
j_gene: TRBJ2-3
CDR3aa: CSVEGTSGRPDTQYF
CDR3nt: TGCAGCGTTGAAGGGACTAGCGGGAGGCCAGATACGCAGTATTTT

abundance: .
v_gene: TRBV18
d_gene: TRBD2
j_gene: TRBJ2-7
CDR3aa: CASSRGGYYEQYF
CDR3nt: TGTGCCAGCTCACGGGGAGGGTACTACGAGCAGTACTTC

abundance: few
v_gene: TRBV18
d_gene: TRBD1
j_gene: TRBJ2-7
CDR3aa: CASSRNGQVGEQYF
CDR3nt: TGTGCCAGCTCCAGAAACGGACAGGTCGGCGAGCAGTACTTC

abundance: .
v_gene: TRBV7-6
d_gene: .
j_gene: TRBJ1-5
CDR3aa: CASSLGGGQPQHF
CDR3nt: TGTGCCAGCAGCTTAGGCGGGGGGCAGCCCCAGCATTTT

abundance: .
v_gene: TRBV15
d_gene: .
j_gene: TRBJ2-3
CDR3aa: CATSSPNPGTQYF
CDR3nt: TGTGCCACCAGCAGTCCAAACCCCGGTACGCAGTATTTT

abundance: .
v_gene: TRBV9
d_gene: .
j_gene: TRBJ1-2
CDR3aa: CASSVGGGDYGYTF
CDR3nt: TGTGCCAGCAGCGTAGGAGGGGGTGACTATGGCTACACCTTC

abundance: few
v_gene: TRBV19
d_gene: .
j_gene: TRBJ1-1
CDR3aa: CASSMTSMNTEAFF
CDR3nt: TGTGCCAGTAGTATGACTTCTATGAACACTGAAGCTTTCTTT

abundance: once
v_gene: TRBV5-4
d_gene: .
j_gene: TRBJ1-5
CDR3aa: CASSFGQGLNQPQHF
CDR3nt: TGTGCCAGCAGCTTTGGTCAGGGCCTCAATCAGCCCCAGCATTTT

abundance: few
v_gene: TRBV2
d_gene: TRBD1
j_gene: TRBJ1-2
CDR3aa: CASRFSGTGSWGDGYTF
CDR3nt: TGTGCCAGCAGATTCTCCGGGACAGGCAGTTGGGGGGATGGCTACACCTTC

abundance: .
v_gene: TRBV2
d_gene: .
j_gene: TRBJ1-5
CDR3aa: CASSDSSRDQPQHF
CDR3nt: TGTGCCAGCAGTGACTCGTCTAGAGACCAGCCCCAGCATTTT

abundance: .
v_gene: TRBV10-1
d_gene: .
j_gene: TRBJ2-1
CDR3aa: CASSELTDTNEQFF
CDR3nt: TGCGCCAGCAGTGAGTTAACTGACACCAATGAGCAGTTCTTC

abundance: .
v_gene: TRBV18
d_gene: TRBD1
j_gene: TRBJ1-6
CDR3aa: CASSGQDNSPLHF
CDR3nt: TGTGCCAGCTCCGGACAGGATAATTCACCCCTCCACTTT

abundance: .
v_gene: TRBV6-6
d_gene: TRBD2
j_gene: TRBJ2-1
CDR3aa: CASRGDRASGYNEQFF
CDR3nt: TGTGCCAGCAGGGGCGATAGGGCTAGCGGGTACAATGAGCAGTTCTTC

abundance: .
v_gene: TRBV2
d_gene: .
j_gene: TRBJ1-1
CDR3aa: CAAGKDTTTEAFF
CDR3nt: TGTGCAGCGGGTAAGGACACGACCACTGAAGCTTTCTTT

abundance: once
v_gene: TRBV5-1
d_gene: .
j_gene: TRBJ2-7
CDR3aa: CASSLAADPTYEQYF
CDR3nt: TGCGCCAGCAGCTTGGCGGCGGATCCTACCTACGAGCAGTACTTC

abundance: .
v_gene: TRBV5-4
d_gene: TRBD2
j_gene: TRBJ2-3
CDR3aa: CASSFLTSGGPSTDTQYF
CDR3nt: TGTGCCAGCAGCTTCTTGACTAGCGGGGGACCAAGCACAGATACGCAGTATTTT

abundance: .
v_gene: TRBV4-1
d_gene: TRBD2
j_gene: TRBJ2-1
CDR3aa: CASSQVSGGARKEQFF
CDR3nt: TGCGCCAGCAGCCAAGTTAGCGGGGGGGCCCGGAAAGAGCAGTTCTTC

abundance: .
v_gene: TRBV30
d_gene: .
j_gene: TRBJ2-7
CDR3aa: CAWSSPTGEQYF
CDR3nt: TGTGCCTGGAGTTCCCCGACAGGCGAGCAGTACTTC

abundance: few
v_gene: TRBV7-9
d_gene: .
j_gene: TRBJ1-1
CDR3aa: CASSREADTEAFF
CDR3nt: TGTGCCAGCAGTCGGGAGGCCGACACTGAAGCTTTCTTT

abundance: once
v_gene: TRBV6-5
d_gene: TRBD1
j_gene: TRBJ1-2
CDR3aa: CASRTGGADYGYTF
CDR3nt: TGTGCCAGCAGGACAGGGGGCGCGGACTATGGCTACACCTTC

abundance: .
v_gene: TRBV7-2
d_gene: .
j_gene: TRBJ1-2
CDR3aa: CASSMGGAGGGYTF
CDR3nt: TGTGCCAGCAGCATGGGGGGGGCGGGGGGTGGCTACACCTTC

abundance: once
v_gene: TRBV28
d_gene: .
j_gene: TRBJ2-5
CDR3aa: CASINTSDRQETQYF
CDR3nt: TGTGCCAGCATCAACACTTCGGACAGACAGGAGACCCAGTACTTC

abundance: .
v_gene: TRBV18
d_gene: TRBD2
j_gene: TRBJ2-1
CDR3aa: CASSPPLAGPLAEQFF
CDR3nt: TGTGCCAGCTCACCCCCTTTAGCGGGACCCTTGGCTGAGCAGTTCTTC

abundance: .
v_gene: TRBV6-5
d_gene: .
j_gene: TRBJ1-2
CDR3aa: CASRPRPLEGGYTF
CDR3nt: TGTGCCAGCAGGCCCAGGCCACTGGAGGGAGGCTACACCTTC

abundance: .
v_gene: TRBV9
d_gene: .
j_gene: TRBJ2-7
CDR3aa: CASSVGAGNNEQYF
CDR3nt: TGTGCCAGCAGCGTAGGGGCGGGAAATAACGAGCAGTACTTC

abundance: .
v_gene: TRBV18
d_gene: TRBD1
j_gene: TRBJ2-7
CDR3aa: CASSPQGTGYEQYF
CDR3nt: TGTGCCAGCTCACCACAAGGGACAGGCTACGAGCAGTACTTC

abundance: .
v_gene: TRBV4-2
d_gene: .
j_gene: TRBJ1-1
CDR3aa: CASSGERTAINTEAFF
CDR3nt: TGTGCCAGCAGCGGCGAAAGGACAGCTATTAACACTGAAGCTTTCTTT

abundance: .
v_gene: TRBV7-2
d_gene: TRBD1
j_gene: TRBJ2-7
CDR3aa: CASSPDASGTGYEYF
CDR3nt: TGTGCCAGCAGCCCAGACGCCTCAGGGACAGGGTACGAGTACTTC

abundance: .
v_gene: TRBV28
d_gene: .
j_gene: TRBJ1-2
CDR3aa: CASSFQGRGYTF
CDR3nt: TGTGCCAGCAGTTTTCAGGGGCGCGGCTACACCTTC

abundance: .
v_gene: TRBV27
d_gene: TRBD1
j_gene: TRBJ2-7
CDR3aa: CASKPRDRGYEQYF
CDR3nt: TGTGCCAGCAAGCCCCGGGACAGGGGCTACGAGCAGTACTTC

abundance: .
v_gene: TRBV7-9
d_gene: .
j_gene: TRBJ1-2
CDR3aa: CAIKLGYGYTF
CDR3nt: TGTGCCATCAAGCTCGGCTATGGCTACACCTTC

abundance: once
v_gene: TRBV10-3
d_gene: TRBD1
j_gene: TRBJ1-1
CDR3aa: CAISGGDRGTEAFF
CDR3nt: TGTGCCATCAGTGGGGGGGACAGGGGTACTGAAGCTTTCTTT

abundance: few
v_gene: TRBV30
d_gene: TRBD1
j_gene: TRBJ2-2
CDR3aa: CARGTGNTGELFF
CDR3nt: TGTGCCCGCGGGACAGGGAACACCGGGGAGCTGTTTTTT

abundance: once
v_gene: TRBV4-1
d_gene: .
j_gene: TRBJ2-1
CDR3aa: CASSQPDRRLNEQFF
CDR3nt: TGCGCCAGCAGCCAGCCCGACAGGCGGCTCAATGAGCAGTTCTTC

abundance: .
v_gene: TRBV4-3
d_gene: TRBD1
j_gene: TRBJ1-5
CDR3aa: CASSERYRGRDQPQHF
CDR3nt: TGCGCCAGCAGCGAACGATACAGGGGAAGAGATCAGCCCCAGCATTTT

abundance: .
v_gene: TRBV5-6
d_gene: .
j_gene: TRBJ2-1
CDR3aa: CASSLTNRDDEQFF
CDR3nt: TGTGCCAGCAGCTTAACAAACAGGGATGATGAGCAGTTCTTC

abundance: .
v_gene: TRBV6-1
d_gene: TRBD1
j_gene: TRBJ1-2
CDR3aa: CASSEDRVGGYTF
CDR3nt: TGTGCCAGCAGTGAGGACAGGGTGGGTGGCTACACCTTC

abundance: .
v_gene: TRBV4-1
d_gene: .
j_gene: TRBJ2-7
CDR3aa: CASSQEALTYEQYF
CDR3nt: TGCGCCAGCAGCCAAGAGGCATTAACCTACGAGCAGTACTTC

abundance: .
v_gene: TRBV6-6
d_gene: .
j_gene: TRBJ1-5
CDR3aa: CASSYGGARQPQHF
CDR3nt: TGTGCCAGCAGTTATGGAGGGGCCCGACAGCCCCAGCATTTT

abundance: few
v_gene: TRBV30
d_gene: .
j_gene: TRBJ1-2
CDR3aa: CAWSVTADGYTF
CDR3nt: TGTGCCTGGAGTGTAACGGCGGATGGCTACACCTTC

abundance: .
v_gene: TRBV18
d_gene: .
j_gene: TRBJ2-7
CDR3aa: CAESPGVGSYEQYF
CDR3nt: TGTGCCGAATCCCCAGGGGTGGGCTCCTACGAGCAGTACTTC

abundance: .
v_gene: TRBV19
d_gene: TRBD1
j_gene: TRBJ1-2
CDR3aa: CASSIPDRYYGYTF
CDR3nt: TGTGCCAGTAGTATCCCGGACAGGTACTATGGCTACACCTTC

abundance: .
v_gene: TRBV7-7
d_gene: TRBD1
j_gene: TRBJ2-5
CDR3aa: CASSSDRRETQYF
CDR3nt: TGTGCTAGCAGCTCGGACAGGAGGGAGACCCAGTACTTC

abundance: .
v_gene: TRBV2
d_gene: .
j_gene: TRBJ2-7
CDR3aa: CASSGSGRYEQYF
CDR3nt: TGTGCCAGCAGTGGGTCAGGGCGGTACGAGCAGTACTTC

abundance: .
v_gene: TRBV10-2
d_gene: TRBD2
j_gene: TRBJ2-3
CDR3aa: CASRTSGSFRDTQYF
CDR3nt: TGCGCCAGCCGGACTAGCGGATCTTTCAGGGATACGCAGTATTTT

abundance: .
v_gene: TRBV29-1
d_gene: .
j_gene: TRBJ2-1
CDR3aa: CSVEDFTGVTYNEQFF
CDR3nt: TGCAGCGTTGAAGATTTTACGGGAGTCACCTACAATGAGCAGTTCTTC